The T cell receptor beta chain under discussion was sequenced for a study of cytomegalovirus exposure and HLA in healthy donors. This PCR relied on a set of 60 Vbeta primers and 13 Jbeta primers. Some clones are missing from TCRdb's copy, which holds only in-frame ones; the method was immunoSEQ multiplex PCR. Here the sample spans about 120,000 clones, about 8.6% being singletons. CDR1 is SGHTA and CDR2 is FQGTGA in the germline V gene. Trimming shortened V by 4 bases and J by 7 bases, and 14 bases separated the two germline ends. This CDR3 has 13 residues. The chain uses TRBV7-3 and TRBJ2-7; TRBD1 is a possible D gene (6 bases). Sequenced: PBMCs. This TCR derives from a woman aged 40 to 55 in good health and CMV-seropositive. CDR3 amino acids: CASSSSRQGEQYF. Here the CDR3 DNA reads TGTGCCAGCAGCTCGTCGAGGCAGGGGGAGCAGTACTTC. The full variable domain, completed using reference TRBV7-3 and TRBJ2-7, is GAGVSQTPSNKVTEKGKYVELRCDPISGHTALYWYRQSLGQGPEFLIYFQGTGAADDSGLPNDRFFAVRPEGSVSTLKIQRTERGDSAVYLCASSSSRQGEQYFGPGTRLTVT.